This T cell receptor beta chain came from a study of beta chain features in type 1 diabetes. Study observations and caveats: Among patients with Type 1 diabetes, TCRB CDR3s were moderately but significantly shorter in every one of the four CD4+ subsets.

Reverse transcribing all isolated RNA meant expressed TCRB transcripts were sequenced. Samples of naive, central memory and regulatory T cells yielded a mean of about 3.6 million reads. Profiling relied on immunoSEQ multiplex PCR, and the TCRdb table lists in-frame clones only, not all of them. The sample shows under 300,000 clones, around 14% of them seen only once. CDR1 is LNHDA, CDR2 SQIVND, per germline (reference sequence). Trimming cost V 5 bases and J 1 base, with 20 bases left between them. The CDR3 spans 17 residues. As regards this clone: The antigen is undetermined.

The sequenced material came from naive CD4+ T cells from blood. The chain links TRBV19 to TRBJ1-1; D may be TRBD1 (5 bases). The receptor was isolated from a man aged 25-45 years with type 1 diabetes. The DNA of the CDR3 is TGTGCCAGTAGTCCGCGCATGGGGGGAGGGCCGAACACTGAAGCTTTCTTT. It codes for CASSPRMGGGPNTEAFF.